The present entry profiles one TCR beta chain with its context. What it binds is unknown. A read error may produce the germline difference seen at one junction end. The germline V gene has CDR1 WSHSY and CDR2 SAAADI. The length of the CDR3 is 14 residues. The data derive from a study of Graves' ophthalmopathy and Graves' hyperthyroidism. The authors amplified TCR beta CDR3 regions from RNA transcripts. Following a first-round RT-PCR that used HTBI primers, a second-round multiplex PCR was carried out. MiXCR was run by TCRdb on the multiplex PCR reads, yielding one entry per CDR3 protein. There are about 740,000 distinct CDR3 sequences in the sample; roughly 41% occur only once, and 40% to 55% lies in the top ten. Study outcomes and limitations: Its predictions of ophthalmopathy progression gave the model 60% to 71% sensitivity and approximately 72% specificity. Most clonotypes expanded in thyroid above 0.001 frequency were present in blood too. With roughly 88% sensitivity and 70% to 82% specificity, a 13-signature model separated ophthalmopathy from stable hyperthyroidism.

J is TRBJ1-2 and V is TRBV10-2; D unresolved. Sequencing used peripheral blood. The source is an adult man with Graves' ophthalmopathy. The CDR3 bases are TGTGTCAGCAGCGTTAGCGAGGCCTCCTATGGCTACACCTTC. Its translation: CVSSVSEASYGYTF.